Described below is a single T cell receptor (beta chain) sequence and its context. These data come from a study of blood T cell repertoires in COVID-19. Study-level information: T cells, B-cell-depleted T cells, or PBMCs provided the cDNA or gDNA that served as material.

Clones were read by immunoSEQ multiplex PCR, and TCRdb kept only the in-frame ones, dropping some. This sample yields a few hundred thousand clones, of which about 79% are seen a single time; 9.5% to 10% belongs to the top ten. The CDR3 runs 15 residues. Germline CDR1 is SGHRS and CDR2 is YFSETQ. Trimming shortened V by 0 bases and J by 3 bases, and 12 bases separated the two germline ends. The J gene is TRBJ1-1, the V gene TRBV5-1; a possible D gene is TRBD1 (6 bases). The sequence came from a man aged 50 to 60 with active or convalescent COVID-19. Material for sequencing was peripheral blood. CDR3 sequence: CASSLVPGADTEAFF. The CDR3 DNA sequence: TGCGCCAGCAGCTTGGTTCCAGGGGCGGACACTGAAGCTTTCTTT.